This TCR beta chain was profiled in a study of blood T cell repertoires in COVID-19 (dated by TCRdb to the early 2020s). Background on the whole study: Samples covering the acute and convalescent phases of COVID-19 were provided by collaborators in the United States, Italy and Spain. Samples came from the ongoing ImmuneRACE study (first 160 participants) plus 1,254 subjects from 6 global collaborators. The repertoires were made available in a free public database intended to serve as a resource for research on the immune response to SARS-CoV-2. The prospective study material was composed of cDNA or gDNA derived from T cells, B-cell-depleted T cells, or PBMCs. HLA class I and class II types, where available, came from metadata supplied by the sample provider rather than from assay-based typing. A de-identified subject ID, COVID-19 status, age in years and sex were almost always included in the sample metadata. The dataset comprised deeply sampled blood TCRbeta repertoires from subjects exposed to, actively infected with, or recovered from COVID-19.

One collaborating source in Seattle enrolled patients while the patients were actively infected and followed the patients over time throughout the course of disease. Whole blood was collected in K2EDTA tubes by collaborating institutions according to the institutions' own protocols. Collaborator samples were shipped for TCRbeta analysis as frozen whole blood, isolated PBMCs, or DNA extracted from either sample type. TCRbeta CDR3 regions were amplified from genomic DNA using the immunoSEQ Assay, a bias-controlled multiplex PCR. For the original study's pipeline: The number of nucleated cells in each sample was estimated by amplification of reference gene primers within the assay. To quantify the absolute abundance of each unique TCRbeta CDR3 rearrangement, sequence reads were collapsed and filtered. For each sample, productive Simpson clonality was calculated as the square root of Simpson's diversity index across productive rearrangements. In its TCRdb copy, this immuneACCESS table keeps in-frame sequences only and misses some clones. Where compared with another copy, unresolved V genes explain less than half of these, and the others have no known cause. V and J calls plus clone size are reproduced from that table; the DNA served to infer D and trimming. The sample includes about 230,000 clones, with roughly four fifths observed a single time. The ten largest account for around 7% of the sample.

With respect to this clone: The antigen it recognizes is unknown. No base qualities exist here, and no much larger clone lies one base off it.

V and J are trimmed by 8 bases and 9 bases, and the gene matches miss 3 bases of the junction. The germline V gene gives CDR1 as SNHLY and CDR2 as FYNNEI. The CDR3 spans 12 residues, from the cysteine through the phenylalanine. CDR3 DNA is the only sequence kept; it has 36 bases, read in frame from the first base. Overall study results and their limits: How much clinical and demographic metadata was included differed by source and by participant, and the metadata was provided uncurated.

Sequenced: peripheral blood. The source is an elderly woman with COVID-19, enrolled during active disease. The chain is encoded by TRBV2 joined to TRBJ1-6; 8 junctional bases match TRBD1. CDR3 protein: CASGTGTSPLHF. The DNA sequence is given as TGTGCCAGCGGGACAGGCACTTCACCCCTCCACTTT.